The source of this T cell receptor beta chain is a study of T cell repertoires in cytomegalovirus infection. General study findings and limits: There were HLA-C-restricted CMV-specific TCR beta clonotypes dominating the ex vivo response.

Germline V gives CDR1 SGHVS, CDR2 FNYEAQ. The CDR3 runs to 18 residues. MiXCR was run by TCRdb on the reads, yielding one entry per CDR3 protein. There are approximately 50,000 distinct CDR3 sequences in the sample; around 18% occur only once, and around 67% lies in the top ten. This clonotype showed up just a few times. Its matching antigen is unknown. At one end, the junction sequence differs from germline, possibly due to a read error. The chain employs TRBV7-6 and TRBJ2-1; TRBD2 agrees at 7 bases. The TCR comes from a human donor in good health (CMV status not recorded). Some clones in this sample may be carry-over from other donors' samples. The sequencing here drew on CD8+ T cells from cultured PBMCs, taken from culture after CMV antigen stimulation. For the CDR3, the DNA is TGTGCCAGCAGCTTAGCCCACTCGGGGGGAGGCCCCTACAGTGAGCAGTTCTTC. Encoded protein: CASSLAHSGGGPYSEQFF.